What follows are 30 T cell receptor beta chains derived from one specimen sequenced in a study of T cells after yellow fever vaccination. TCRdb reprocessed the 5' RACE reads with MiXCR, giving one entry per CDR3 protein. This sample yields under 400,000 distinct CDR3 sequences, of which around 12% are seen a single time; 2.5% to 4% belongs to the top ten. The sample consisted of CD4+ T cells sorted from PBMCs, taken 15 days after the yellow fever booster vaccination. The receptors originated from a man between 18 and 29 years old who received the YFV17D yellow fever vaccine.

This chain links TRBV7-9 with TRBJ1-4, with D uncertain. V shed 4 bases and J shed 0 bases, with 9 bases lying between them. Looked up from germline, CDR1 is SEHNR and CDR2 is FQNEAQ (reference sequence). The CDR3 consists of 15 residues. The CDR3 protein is CASSSRRATNEKLFF. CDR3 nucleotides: TGTGCCAGCAGCTCCCGGCGGGCAACTAATGAAAAACTGTTTTTT. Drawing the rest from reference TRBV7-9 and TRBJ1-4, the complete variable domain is DTGVSQNPRHKITKRGQNVTFRCDPISEHNRLYWYRQTLGQGPEFLTYFQNEAQLEKSRLLSDRFSAERPKGSFSTLEIQRTEQGDSAMYLCASSSRRATNEKLFFGSGTQLSVL.

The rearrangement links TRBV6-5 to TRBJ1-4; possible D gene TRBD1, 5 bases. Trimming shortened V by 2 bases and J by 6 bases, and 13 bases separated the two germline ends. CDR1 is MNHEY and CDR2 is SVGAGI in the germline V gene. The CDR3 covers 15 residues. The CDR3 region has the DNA TGTGCCAGCAGTTACGGTTCGGGAGGGGATGAAAAACTGTTTTTT. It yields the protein CASSYGSGGDEKLFF.

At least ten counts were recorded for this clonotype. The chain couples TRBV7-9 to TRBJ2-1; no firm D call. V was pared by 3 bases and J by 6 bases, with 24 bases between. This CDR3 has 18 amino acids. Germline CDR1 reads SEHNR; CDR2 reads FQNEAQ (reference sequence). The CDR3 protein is CASSLGNPMSMVLNEQFF. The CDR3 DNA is TGTGCCAGCAGCTTGGGAAACCCTATGTCCATGGTTCTCAATGAGCAGTTCTTC.

CDR3 loop: CASSLQGMVYQPQHF. CDR3 coding DNA: TGTGCCAGCAGCTTGCAGGGTATGGTGTATCAGCCCCAGCATTTT. V and J are TRBV7-8 and TRBJ1-5; D is perhaps TRBD1 (5 bases). Trimming pared 3 bases from V and 5 bases from J, leaving 14 bases between. Germline CDR1 and CDR2: SGHVS and FQNEAQ. CDR3 length: 15 residues. The variable domain in full, with the rest retrieved from reference TRBV7-8 and TRBJ1-5, is GAGVSQSPRYKVAKRGQDVALRCDPISGHVSLFWYQQALGQGPEFLTYFQNEAQLDKSGLPSDRFFAERPEGSVSTLKIQRTQQEDSAVYLCASSLQGMVYQPQHFGDGTRLSIL.

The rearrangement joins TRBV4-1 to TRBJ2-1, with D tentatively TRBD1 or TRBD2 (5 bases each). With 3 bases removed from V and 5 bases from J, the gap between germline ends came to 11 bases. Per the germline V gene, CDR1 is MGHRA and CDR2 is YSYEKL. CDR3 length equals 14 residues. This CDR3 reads CASSQGDRNNEQFF. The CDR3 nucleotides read TGCGCCAGCAGCCAGGGGGACCGCAACAATGAGCAGTTCTTC.

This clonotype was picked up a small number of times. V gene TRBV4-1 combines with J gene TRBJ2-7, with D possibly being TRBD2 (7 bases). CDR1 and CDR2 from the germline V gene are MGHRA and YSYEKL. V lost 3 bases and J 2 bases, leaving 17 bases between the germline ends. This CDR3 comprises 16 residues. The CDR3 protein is CASSQANGGPPYEQYF. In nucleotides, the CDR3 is TGCGCCAGCAGCCAGGCCAACGGGGGGCCGCCCTACGAGCAGTACTTC.

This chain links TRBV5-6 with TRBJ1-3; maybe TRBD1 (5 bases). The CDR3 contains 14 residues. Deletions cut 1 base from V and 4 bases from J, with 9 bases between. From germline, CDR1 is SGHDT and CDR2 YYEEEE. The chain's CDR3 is CASSLMGLGNTIYF. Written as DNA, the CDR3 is TGTGCCAGCAGCTTGATGGGGCTCGGAAACACCATATATTTT.

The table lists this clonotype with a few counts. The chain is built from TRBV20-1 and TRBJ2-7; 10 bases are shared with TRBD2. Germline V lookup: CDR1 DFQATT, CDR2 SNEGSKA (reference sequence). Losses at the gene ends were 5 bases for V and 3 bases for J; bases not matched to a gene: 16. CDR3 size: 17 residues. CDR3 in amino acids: CSAPAGSKRGGLYEQYF. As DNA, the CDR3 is TGCAGTGCTCCCGCCGGGAGTAAGCGGGGGGGTCTCTACGAGCAGTACTTC.

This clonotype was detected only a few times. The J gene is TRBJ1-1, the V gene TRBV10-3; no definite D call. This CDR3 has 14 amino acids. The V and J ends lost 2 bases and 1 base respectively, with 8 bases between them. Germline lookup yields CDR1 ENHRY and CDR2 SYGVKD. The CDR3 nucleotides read TGTGCCATCAGTGAGGAGGTAGCGAACACTGAAGCTTTCTTT. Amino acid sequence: CAISEEVANTEAFF.

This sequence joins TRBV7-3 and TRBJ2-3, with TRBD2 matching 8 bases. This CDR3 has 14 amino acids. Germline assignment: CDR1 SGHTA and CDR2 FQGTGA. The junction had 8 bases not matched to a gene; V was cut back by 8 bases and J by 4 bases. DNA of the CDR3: TGTGCCAGCGGCCCCAGCGGGGGTGCAGATACGCAGTATTTT. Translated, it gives CASGPSGGADTQYF.

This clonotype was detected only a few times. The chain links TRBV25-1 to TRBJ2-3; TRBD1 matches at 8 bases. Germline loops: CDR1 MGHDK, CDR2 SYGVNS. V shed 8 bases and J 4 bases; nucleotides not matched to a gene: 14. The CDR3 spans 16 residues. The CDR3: CASSKGQAPGSDTQYF. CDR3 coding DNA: TGTGCCAGCTCTAAGGGACAGGCACCGGGTTCAGATACGCAGTATTTT.

The CDR3 protein is CASSSASWGNIQYF. In nucleotides, the CDR3 is TGTGCCAGCAGCTCGGCTAGTTGGGGAAACATTCAGTACTTC. V gene TRBV7-2 combines with J gene TRBJ2-4, with no clear D. Germline V lookup: CDR1 SGHTA, CDR2 FQGNSA. V was shortened by 4 bases and J by 6 bases, with 13 bases between the two germline ends. The CDR3 consists of 14 residues.

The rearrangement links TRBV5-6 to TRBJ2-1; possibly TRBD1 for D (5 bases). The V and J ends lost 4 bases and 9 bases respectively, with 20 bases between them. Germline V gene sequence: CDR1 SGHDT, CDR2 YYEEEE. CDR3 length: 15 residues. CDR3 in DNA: TGTGCCAGCAGCGGGGCGGCAGGGCGCAGGTCTGAGCAGTTCTTC. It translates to CASSGAAGRRSEQFF.

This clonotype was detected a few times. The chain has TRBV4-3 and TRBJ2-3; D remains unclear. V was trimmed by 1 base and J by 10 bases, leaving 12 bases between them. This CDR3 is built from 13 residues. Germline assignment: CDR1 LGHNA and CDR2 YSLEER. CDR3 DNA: TGCGCCAGCAGCCAAGGGGTGGCGGCATCGCAGTATTTT. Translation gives CASSQGVAASQYF.

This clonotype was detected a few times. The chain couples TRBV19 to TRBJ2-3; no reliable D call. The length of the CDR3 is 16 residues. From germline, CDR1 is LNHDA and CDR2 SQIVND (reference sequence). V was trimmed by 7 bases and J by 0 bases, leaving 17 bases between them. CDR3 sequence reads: CASTYSAYPSTDTQYF. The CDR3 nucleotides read TGTGCCAGTACCTACTCGGCATATCCTAGCACAGATACGCAGTATTTT.

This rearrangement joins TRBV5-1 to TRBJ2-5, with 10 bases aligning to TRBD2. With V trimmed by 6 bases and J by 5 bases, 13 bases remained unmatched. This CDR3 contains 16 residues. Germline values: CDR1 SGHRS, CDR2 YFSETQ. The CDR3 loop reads CASTASGGLSGETQYF. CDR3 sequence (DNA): TGCGCCAGCACCGCTAGCGGGGGATTGTCTGGGGAGACCCAGTACTTC.

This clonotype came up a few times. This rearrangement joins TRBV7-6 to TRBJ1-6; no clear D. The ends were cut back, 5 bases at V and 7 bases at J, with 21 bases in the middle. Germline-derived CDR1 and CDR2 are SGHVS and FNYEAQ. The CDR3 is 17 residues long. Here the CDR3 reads CASSHGRLRSKNSPLHF. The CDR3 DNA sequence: TGTGCCAGCAGCCACGGACGGCTGCGATCAAAAAATTCACCCCTCCACTTT.

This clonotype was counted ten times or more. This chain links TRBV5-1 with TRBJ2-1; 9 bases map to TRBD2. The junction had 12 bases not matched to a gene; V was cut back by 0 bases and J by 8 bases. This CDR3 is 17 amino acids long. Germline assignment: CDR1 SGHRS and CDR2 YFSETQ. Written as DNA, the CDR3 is TGCGCCAGCAGCTTGGCGGCGGGCGGGGGGGCCGTCGATGAGCAGTTCTTC. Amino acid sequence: CASSLAAGGGAVDEQFF.

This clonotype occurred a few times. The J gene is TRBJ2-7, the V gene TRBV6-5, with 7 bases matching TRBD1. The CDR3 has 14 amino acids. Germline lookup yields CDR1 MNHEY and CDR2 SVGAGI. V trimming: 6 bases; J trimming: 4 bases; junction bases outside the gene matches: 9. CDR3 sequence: CASRRGQTSYEQYF. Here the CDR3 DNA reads TGTGCCAGCAGGAGGGGACAGACCTCGTACGAGCAGTACTTC.

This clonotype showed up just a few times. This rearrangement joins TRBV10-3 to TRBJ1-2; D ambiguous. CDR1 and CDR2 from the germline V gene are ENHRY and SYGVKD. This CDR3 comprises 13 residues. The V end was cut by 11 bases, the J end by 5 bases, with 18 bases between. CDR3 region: CAATGRETYGYTF. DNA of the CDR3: TGTGCCGCAACGGGGAGGGAGACATATGGCTACACCTTC.

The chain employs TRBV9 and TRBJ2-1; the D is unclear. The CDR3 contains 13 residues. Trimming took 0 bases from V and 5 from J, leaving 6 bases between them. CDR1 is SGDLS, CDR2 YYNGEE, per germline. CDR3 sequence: CASSVVGNNEQFF. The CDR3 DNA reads TGTGCCAGCAGCGTAGTAGGGAACAATGAGCAGTTCTTC.

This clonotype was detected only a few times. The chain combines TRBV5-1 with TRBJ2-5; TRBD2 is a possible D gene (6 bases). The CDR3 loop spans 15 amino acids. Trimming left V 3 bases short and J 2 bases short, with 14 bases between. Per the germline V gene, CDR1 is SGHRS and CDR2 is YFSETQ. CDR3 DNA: TGCGCCAGCAGCTCGACGGGGGAACCTCAAGAGACCCAGTACTTC. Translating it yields CASSSTGEPQETQYF.

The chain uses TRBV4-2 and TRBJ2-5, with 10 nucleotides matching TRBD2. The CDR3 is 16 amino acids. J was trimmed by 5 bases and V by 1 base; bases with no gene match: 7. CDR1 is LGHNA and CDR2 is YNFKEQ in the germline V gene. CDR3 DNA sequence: TGTGCCAGCAGCCAAGGGAGTAGCGGGGGGATTGAGACCCAGTACTTC. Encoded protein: CASSQGSSGGIETQYF.

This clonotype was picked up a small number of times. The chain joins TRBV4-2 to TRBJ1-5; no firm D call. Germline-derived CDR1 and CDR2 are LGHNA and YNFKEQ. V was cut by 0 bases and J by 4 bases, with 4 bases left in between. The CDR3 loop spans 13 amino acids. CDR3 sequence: CASSQEENQPQHF. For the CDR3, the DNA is TGTGCCAGCAGCCAAGAGGAGAATCAGCCCCAGCATTTT.

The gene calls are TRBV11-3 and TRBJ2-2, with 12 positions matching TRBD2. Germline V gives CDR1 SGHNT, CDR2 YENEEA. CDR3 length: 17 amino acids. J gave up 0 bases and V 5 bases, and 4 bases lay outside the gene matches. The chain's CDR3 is CASSPLAGGPNTGELFF. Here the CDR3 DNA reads TGTGCCAGCAGCCCTCTAGCGGGGGGGCCGAACACCGGGGAGCTGTTTTTT.

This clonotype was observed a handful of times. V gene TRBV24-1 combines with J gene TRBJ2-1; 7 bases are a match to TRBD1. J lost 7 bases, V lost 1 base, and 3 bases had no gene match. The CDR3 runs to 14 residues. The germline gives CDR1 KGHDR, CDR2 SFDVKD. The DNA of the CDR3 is TGTGCCACCAGTGATTTTTCCAGGGGGAATGAGCAGTTCTTC. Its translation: CATSDFSRGNEQFF.

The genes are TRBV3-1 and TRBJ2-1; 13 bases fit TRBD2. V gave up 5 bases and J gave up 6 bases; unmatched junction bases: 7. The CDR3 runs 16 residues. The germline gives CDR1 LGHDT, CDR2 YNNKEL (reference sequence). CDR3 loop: CASSSRLAGGVNEQFF. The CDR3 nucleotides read TGTGCCAGCAGCTCCCGACTAGCGGGGGGAGTCAATGAGCAGTTCTTC.

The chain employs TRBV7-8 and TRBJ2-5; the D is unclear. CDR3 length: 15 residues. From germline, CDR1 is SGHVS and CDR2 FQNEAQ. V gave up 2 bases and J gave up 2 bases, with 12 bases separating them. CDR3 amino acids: CASSLTLPPQETQYF. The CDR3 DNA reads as TGTGCCAGCAGCTTAACGCTTCCCCCACAAGAGACCCAGTACTTC.

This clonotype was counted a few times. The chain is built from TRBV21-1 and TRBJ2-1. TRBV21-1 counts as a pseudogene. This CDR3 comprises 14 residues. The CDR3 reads CARLKEYSVDEQFF. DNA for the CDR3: TGTGCCAGGTTGAAAGAGTATTCTGTGGATGAGCAGTTCTTC.

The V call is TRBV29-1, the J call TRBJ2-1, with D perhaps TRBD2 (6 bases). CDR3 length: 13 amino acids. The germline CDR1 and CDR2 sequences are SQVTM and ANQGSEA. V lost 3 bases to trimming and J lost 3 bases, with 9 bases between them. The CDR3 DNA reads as TGCAGCGTTGAGAGCGGGTACTACAATGAGCAGTTCTTC. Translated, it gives CSVESGYYNEQFF.